The 24 T cell receptor beta chains below come from one sample, sequenced in a study of low-dose radiotherapy and immunotherapy resistance in tumors (dated 2022 in TCRdb). The label giving this sample's time point can be read as: after trial treatment. The meaning of the sample's treatment or condition label: LDRT plus nivolumab, ipilimumab, low-dose cyclophosphamide and aspirin (RACIN trial). Sequencing used an Illumina HiSeq 2500. First-strand cDNA was synthesized using Superscript III and a set of TRAV- and TRBV-specific primers, so that both TCRalpha and TCRbeta chains were covered. TCRs were amplified with Phusion for approximately 20 PCR cycles using a constant-region primer together with the adapter attached to the V primers. The public reads were quality trimmed at Q25 with fastp and then assembled into clones with MiXCR by TCRdb, keeping productive beta chains. Each CDR3 protein appears once, grouped with its most common genes and DNA. Here the sample has tens of thousands of distinct CDR3 sequences; 20% to 25% occur a single time. The ten largest clones take up 9.5% to 15% of the sample.

The source material was PBMCs, sampled after low-dose radiotherapy plus immunotherapy. Source of these receptors: a female donor with ovarian cancer.

This clonotype was seen repeatedly, ten times or more. The J gene is TRBJ1-6, the V gene TRBV6-2 or TRBV6-3, with D possibly being TRBD1 (5 bases). Per the germline V gene, CDR1 is MNHEY and CDR2 is SVGEGT. This CDR3 has 17 residues. V was trimmed by 6 bases and J by 9 bases, leaving 24 bases between them. CDR3 coding DNA: TGTGCCAGCAGAGTAGACGGGGCACCTGGGGGTAGTTCACCCCTCCACTTT. It yields the protein CASRVDGAPGGSSPLHF.

Comment on this clonotype: This is likely a read error, given that the CDR3 carries no conserved phenylalanine or tryptophan at its end. The limits of the CDR3 on the DNA are not certain, so only TCRdb's listed CDR3 is given. This chain uses TRBV2 with TRBJ2-7; TRBD2 is taken as the D call from the table, unchecked against the DNA. CDR1 and CDR2 from the germline V gene are SNHLY and FYNNEI. The CDR3 is 14 residues long, ends included. The CDR3 sequence is CASSEASEGRRGGI.

In this sample, this clonotype turned up many times. J is TRBJ2-3 and V is TRBV9, with D possibly called TRBD1 or TRBD2 (5 bases each). Per germline, CDR1 SGDLS and CDR2 YYNGEE. Trimming pared 4 bases from V and 2 bases from J, leaving 17 bases between. This CDR3 has 16 amino acids. The CDR3 is CASSQDGAVSTDTQYF. CDR3 sequence (DNA): TGTGCCAGCAGCCAAGACGGGGCCGTCTCCACAGATACGCAGTATTTT.

This clonotype was seen a few times. V is TRBV6-5 and J is TRBJ2-2, with D perhaps assigned TRBD1 or TRBD2 (5 bases each). Germline V lookup: CDR1 MNHEY, CDR2 SVGAGI. Trimming stripped 2 bases from V and 4 bases from J, with 8 bases between. The CDR3 has 14 residues. The CDR3 DNA reads as TGTGCCAGCAGTTACGACAGCGGCACCGGGGAGCTGTTTTTT. It encodes CASSYDSGTGELFF.

The chain has TRBV30 and TRBJ1-6; no reliable D call. Trimming cost V 4 bases and J 5 bases, with 9 bases left between them. The CDR3 has 13 residues. The germline V gene encodes CDR1 GTSNPN and CDR2 SVGIG (reference sequence). Here the CDR3 DNA reads TGTGCCTGGAATCCCCCCCATAATTCACCCCTCCACTTT. This encodes CAWNPPHNSPLHF.

In its sample, this clonotype was seen many times. This rearrangement joins TRBV6-2 or TRBV6-3 to TRBJ2-1; D might be TRBD2 (6 bases). The germline gives CDR1 MNHEY, CDR2 SVGEGT. The CDR3 loop spans 15 amino acids. The V end was cut by 7 bases, the J end by 5 bases, with 18 bases between. CDR3 sequence: CASISSEEFDNEQFF. The CDR3 DNA follows: TGTGCCAGCATCTCTAGCGAGGAATTCGACAATGAGCAGTTCTTC.

This clonotype was detected ten times or more. The chain joins TRBV6-6 to TRBJ2-7; TRBD1 might be the D (6 bases). There are 14 residues in the CDR3. The V gene's germline CDR1 is MNHNY and CDR2 SVGAGI (reference sequence). The V gene lost 7 bases and the J gene lost 3 bases, with 16 bases spanning the gap. The CDR3 coding sequence is TGTGCCAGCACCCCTGTCACAGGGCGCTACGAGCAGTACTTC. This gives the protein CASTPVTGRYEQYF.

The table lists this clonotype with many counts. This chain links TRBV29-1 with TRBJ1-1; possible D gene TRBD1, 6 bases. The CDR3 loop spans 13 amino acids. The ends were cut back, 8 bases at V and 5 bases at J, with 18 bases in the middle. From germline, CDR1 is SQVTM and CDR2 ANQGSEA. CDR3 region: CSFTGTLGTEAFF. In DNA, the CDR3 is TGCAGCTTCACCGGGACATTGGGTACTGAAGCTTTCTTT. The variable domain in full, completed from reference TRBV29-1 and TRBJ1-1, reads SAVISQKPSRDICQRGTSLTIQCQVDSQVTMMFWYRQQPGQSLTLIATANQGSEATYESGFVIDKFPISRPNLTFSTLTVSNMSPEDSSIYLCSFTGTLGTEAFFGQGTRLTVV.

This clonotype was detected only once. The CDR3 DNA reads as TGTGCCAGCACCCCGAACCCCGGGGTAGGGGAGCAGTACTTC. Its protein product is CASTPNPGVGEQYF. This rearrangement joins TRBV7-2 to TRBJ2-7; D might be TRBD2 (5 bases). Germline V gene sequence: CDR1 SGHTA, CDR2 FQGNSA. The CDR3 is made up of 14 amino acids. The ends were cut back, 7 bases at V and 7 bases at J, with 20 bases in the middle.

At least ten counts were recorded for this clonotype. The rearrangement uses TRBV12-3 or TRBV12-4 and TRBJ2-5; perhaps TRBD1 as D (6 bases). CDR3 length: 15 amino acids. V was trimmed by 3 bases and J by 0 bases, leaving 11 bases between them. The CDR3 reads CASSFQGQHQETQYF. CDR3 nucleotides: TGTGCCAGCAGTTTCCAGGGGCAGCACCAAGAGACCCAGTACTTC.

The sample holds many counts of this clonotype. J is TRBJ1-1 and V is TRBV3-1; the D gene is possibly TRBD1 (6 bases). The ends were cut back, 4 bases at V and 8 bases at J, with 17 bases in the middle. The CDR3 contains 14 residues. The germline V gene encodes CDR1 LGHDT and CDR2 YNNKEL (reference sequence). The CDR3: CASSRDGTRNEAFF. In DNA, the CDR3 is TGTGCCAGCAGCCGAGACGGGACAAGGAACGAAGCTTTCTTT.

This clonotype was detected ten times or more. V gene TRBV5-1 combines with J gene TRBJ1-4; D remains unclear. This CDR3 is built from 14 residues. Looked up from germline, CDR1 is SGHRS and CDR2 is YFSETQ. V lost 4 bases and J lost 4, with 11 bases in between. The CDR3 sequence is CASSRSVDNEKLFF. The CDR3 nucleotides read TGCGCCAGCAGCCGGAGCGTCGATAATGAAAAACTGTTTTTT.

The sample holds many counts of this clonotype. The chain combines TRBV6-2 or TRBV6-3 with TRBJ2-1; D is unresolved. The CDR3 has 13 amino acids. The germline CDR1 and CDR2 sequences are MNHEY and SVGEGT. Trimming shortened V by 7 bases and J by 9 bases, and 16 bases separated the two germline ends. The CDR3 spells CASTPAPDGEQFF. Written as DNA, the CDR3 is TGTGCCAGCACCCCGGCCCCGGACGGTGAGCAGTTCTTC.

This clonotype was observed a few times. The rearrangement joins TRBV6-1 to TRBJ2-5, with TRBD1 identical over 10 bases. Trimming at V came to 5 bases and at J to 5 bases, leaving 11 bases not matched to a gene. There are 16 residues in the CDR3. The V gene's germline CDR1 is MNHNS and CDR2 SASEGT. The CDR3 protein is CASSYLLGQGGETQYF. CDR3 DNA sequence: TGTGCCAGCAGTTACCTTTTAGGACAGGGGGGTGAGACCCAGTACTTC.

This clonotype was recorded once. The chain links TRBV12-3 or TRBV12-4 to TRBJ1-5; 9 nucleotides align to TRBD1. The trim removed 4 bases at V and 5 bases at J, leaving 0 bases unmatched. This CDR3 is built from 13 residues. This CDR3 is CASSWTGDQPQHF. DNA of the CDR3: TGTGCCAGCAGTTGGACAGGGGATCAGCCCCAGCATTTT.

With regard to this clonotype: It may be a read error: a sequence one base away is much more abundant. CDR3 region: CASSPSGGSYNEQFF. In DNA form, the CDR3 reads TGTGCCAGCAGCCCTAGCGGGGGGTCCTACAATGAGCAGTTCTTC. V usage is TRBV7-2 and J usage is TRBJ2-1, with TRBD2 identical over 11 bases. Germline loops: CDR1 SGHTA, CDR2 FQGNSA. Trimming cost V 5 bases and J 1 base; bases outside gene matches: 1. There are 15 residues in the CDR3. Looking up the rest from reference TRBV7-2 and TRBJ2-1 gives the full variable domain: GAGVSQSPSNKVTEKGKDVELRCDPISGHTALYWYRQSLGQGLEFLIYFQGNSAPDKSGLPSDRFSAERTGGSVSTLTIQRTQQEDSAVYLCASSPSGGSYNEQFFGPGTRLTVL.

This clonotype was seen a handful of times. The chain combines TRBV18 with TRBJ2-2; D is uncertain. CDR3 size: 14 residues. The ends were cut back, 4 bases at V and 3 bases at J, with 9 bases in the middle. The germline V gene has CDR1 KGHSH and CDR2 LQKENI. The CDR3 DNA follows: TGTGCCAGCTCACTGCAAAGAGACACCGGGGAGCTGTTTTTT. It specifies CASSLQRDTGELFF.

V is TRBV30 and J is TRBJ2-3, with TRBD2 matching over 9 bases. This CDR3 contains 14 residues. The J segment lost 1 base and the V segment lost 3 bases, leaving 2 bases of the junction unmatched. Germline V CDR1 and CDR2: GTSNPN, SVGIG (reference sequence). The CDR3 DNA sequence: TGTGCCTGGAGGGCTAGCGGGGGCACAGATACGCAGTATTTT. This encodes CAWRASGGTDTQYF.

The V call is TRBV28, the J call TRBJ1-1, with D unresolved. V lost 3 bases, J lost 3 bases, and 14 bases lay in between. The CDR3 spans 15 residues. Germline V gene sequence: CDR1 MDHEN, CDR2 SYDVKM. The CDR3 DNA reads TGTGCCAGCAGTTTTGGTCTAAGAGCACACACTGAAGCTTTCTTT. Translation gives CASSFGLRAHTEAFF.

In its sample, this clonotype was seen many times. J is TRBJ1-5 and V is TRBV4-2; no clear D. The CDR3 is 15 amino acids. Looked up from germline, CDR1 is LGHNA and CDR2 is YNFKEQ. Trimming stripped 0 bases from V and 2 bases from J, with 8 bases between. The CDR3 DNA reads TGTGCCAGCAGCCAAGATGAAGACGGCAATCAGCCCCAGCATTTT. Its translation is CASSQDEDGNQPQHF.

This clonotype was seen just once. V usage is TRBV6-8 and J usage is TRBJ2-1, with no clear D. The V end was cut by 2 bases, the J end by 4 bases, with 6 bases between. CDR1 is MNHGY and CDR2 is SAAAGT in the germline V gene. This CDR3 comprises 13 residues. For the CDR3, the DNA is TGTGCCAGCAGTTACGAACTATACAATGAGCAGTTCTTC. Translation gives CASSYELYNEQFF.

This clonotype was observed at least ten times. The chain joins TRBV5-1 to TRBJ2-7; possibly TRBD2 for D (5 bases). Germline CDR1 reads SGHRS; CDR2 reads YFSETQ. This CDR3 has 13 residues. V lost 4 bases, J lost 2 bases, and 10 bases lay in between. CDR3: CASSTTRAYEQYF. The CDR3 DNA is TGCGCCAGCAGCACCACTAGAGCCTACGAGCAGTACTTC.

This clonotype was found many times. V and J are TRBV6-2 or TRBV6-3 and TRBJ2-6, with D hard to call. V gave up 6 bases and J gave up 2 bases, with 11 bases separating them. This CDR3 has 15 residues. In germline, CDR1 is MNHEY, CDR2 SVGEGT. Written as DNA, the CDR3 is TGTGCCAGCAGCACTACGGAGACTGGGGCCAACGTCCTGACTTTC. Residues: CASSTTETGANVLTF.

This clonotype has ten or more counts. The chain uses TRBV5-1 and TRBJ1-6, with a weak D call TRBD1 (6 bases). Germline loops: CDR1 SGHRS, CDR2 YFSETQ. The CDR3 is 18 amino acids. Trimming cost V 2 bases and J 6 bases, with 21 bases left between them. The chain's CDR3 is CASSLVAGTTLSNSPLHF. CDR3 in DNA: TGCGCCAGCAGCTTAGTAGCCGGGACAACTTTAAGTAATTCACCCCTCCACTTT.